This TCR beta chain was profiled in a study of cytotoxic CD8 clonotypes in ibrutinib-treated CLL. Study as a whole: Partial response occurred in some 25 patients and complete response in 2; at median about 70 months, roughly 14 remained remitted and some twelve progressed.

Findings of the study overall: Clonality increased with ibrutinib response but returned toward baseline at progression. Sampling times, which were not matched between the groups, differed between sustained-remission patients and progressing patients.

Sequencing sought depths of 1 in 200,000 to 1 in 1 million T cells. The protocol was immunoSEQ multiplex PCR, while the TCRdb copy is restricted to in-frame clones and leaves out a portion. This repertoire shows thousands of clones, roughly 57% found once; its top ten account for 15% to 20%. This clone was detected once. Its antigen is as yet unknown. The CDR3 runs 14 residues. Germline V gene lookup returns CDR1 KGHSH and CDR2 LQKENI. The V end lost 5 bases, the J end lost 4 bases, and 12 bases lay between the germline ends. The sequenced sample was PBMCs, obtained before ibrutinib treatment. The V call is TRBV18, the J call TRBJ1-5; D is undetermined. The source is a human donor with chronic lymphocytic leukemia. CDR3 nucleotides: TGTGCCAGCTCAGAAGCCGGCCAAAATCAGCCCCAGCATTTT. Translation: CASSEAGQNQPQHF.